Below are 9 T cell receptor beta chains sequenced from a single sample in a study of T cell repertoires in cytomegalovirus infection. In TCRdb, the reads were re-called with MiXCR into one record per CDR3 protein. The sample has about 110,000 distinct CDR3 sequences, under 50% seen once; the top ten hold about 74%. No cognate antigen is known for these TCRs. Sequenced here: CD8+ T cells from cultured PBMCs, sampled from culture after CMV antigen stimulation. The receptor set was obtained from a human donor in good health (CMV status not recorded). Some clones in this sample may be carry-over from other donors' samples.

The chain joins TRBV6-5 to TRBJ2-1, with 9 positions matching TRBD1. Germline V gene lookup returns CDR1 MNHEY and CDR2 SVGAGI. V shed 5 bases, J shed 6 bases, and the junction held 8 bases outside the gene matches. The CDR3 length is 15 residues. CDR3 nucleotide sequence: TGTGCCAGCAGTAACCGGGACAGGGACTTCAATGAGCAGTTCTTC. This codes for CASSNRDRDFNEQFF.

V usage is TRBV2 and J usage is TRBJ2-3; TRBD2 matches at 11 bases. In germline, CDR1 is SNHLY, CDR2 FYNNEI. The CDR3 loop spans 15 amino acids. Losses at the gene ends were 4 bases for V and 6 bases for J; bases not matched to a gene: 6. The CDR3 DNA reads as TGTGCCAGCAGTGTAGCGGGGGGGACCTCGGATACGCAGTATTTT. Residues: CASSVAGGTSDTQYF. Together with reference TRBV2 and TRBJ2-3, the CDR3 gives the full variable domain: EPEVTQTPSHQVTQMGQEVILRCVPISNHLYFYWYRQILGQKVEFLVSFYNNEISEKSEIFDDQFSVERPDGSNFTLKIRSTKLEDSAMYFCASSVAGGTSDTQYFGPGTRLTVL.

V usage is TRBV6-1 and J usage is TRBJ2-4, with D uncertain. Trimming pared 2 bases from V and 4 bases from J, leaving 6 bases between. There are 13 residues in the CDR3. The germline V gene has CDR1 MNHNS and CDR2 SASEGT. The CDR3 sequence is CASSEIHKNIQYF. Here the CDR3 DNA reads TGTGCCAGCAGTGAAATCCATAAAAACATTCAGTACTTC.

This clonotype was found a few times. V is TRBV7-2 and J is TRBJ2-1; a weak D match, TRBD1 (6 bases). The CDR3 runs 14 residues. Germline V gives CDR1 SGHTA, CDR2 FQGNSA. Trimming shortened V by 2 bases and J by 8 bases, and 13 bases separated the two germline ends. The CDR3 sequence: CASSLIGGWDEQFF. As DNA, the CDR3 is TGTGCCAGCAGCTTAATTGGGGGCTGGGATGAGCAGTTCTTC.

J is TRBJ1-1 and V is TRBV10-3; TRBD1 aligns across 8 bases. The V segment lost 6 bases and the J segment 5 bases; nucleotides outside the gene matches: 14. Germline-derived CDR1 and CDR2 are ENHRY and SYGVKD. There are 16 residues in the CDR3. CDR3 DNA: TGTGCCATCAGGGGGCCGCAGGGGGCGGGGGGGACTGAAGCTTTCTTT. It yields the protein CAIRGPQGAGGTEAFF.

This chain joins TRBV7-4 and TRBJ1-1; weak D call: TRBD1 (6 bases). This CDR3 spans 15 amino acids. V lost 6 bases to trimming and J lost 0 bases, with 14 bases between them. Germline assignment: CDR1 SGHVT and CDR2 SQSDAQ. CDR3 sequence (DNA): TGTGCCAGCAGGGGACAACAGGGACTGAACACTGAAGCTTTCTTT. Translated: CASRGQQGLNTEAFF.

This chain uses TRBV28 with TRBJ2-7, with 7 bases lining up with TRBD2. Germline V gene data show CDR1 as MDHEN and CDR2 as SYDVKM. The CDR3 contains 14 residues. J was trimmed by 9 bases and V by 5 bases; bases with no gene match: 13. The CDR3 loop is CASSLWTSFEAQYF. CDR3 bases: TGTGCCAGCAGTCTCTGGACTAGTTTTGAAGCGCAGTACTTC.

CDR3 amino acids: CASSDTLGGLQETQYF. The CDR3 DNA is TGTGCCAGCAGTGATACCCTGGGGGGCCTTCAAGAGACCCAGTACTTC. The chain employs TRBV6-6 and TRBJ2-5; D may correspond to TRBD1 or TRBD2 (6 bases each). Germline V CDR1 and CDR2: MNHNY, SVGAGI (reference sequence). The CDR3 consists of 16 residues. V was pared by 5 bases and J by 2 bases, with 18 bases between.

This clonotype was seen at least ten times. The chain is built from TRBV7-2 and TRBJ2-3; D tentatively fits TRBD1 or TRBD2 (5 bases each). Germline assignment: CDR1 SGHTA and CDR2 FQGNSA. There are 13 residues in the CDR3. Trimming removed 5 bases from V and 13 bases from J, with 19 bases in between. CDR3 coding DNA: TGTGCCAGCAGCCCATGGGGCGGAGGATATAAGTATTTT. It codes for CASSPWGGGYKYF.